The 26 T cell receptor beta chains below come from one sample, sequenced in a study of regulatory T cells. General study findings and limits: In CD3G-deficient patients, conventional CD4+ T cells were enriched for hydrophobic CDR3 residues at positions 6 and 7.

Amplification used 52 TRBV primers and 13 TRBJ primers. Clones were sequenced by immunoSEQ multiplex PCR, and TCRdb holds only the in-frame ones, with some missing. The table has approximately 40,000 clones, 75% to 90% seen once. Antigen specificity for these receptors is unknown. Sequencing was done on a sample of conventional CD4+ T cells sorted from blood. The receptors here all came from a young adult with CD3G deficiency.

The rearrangement uses TRBV28 and TRBJ2-1, with D perhaps matching TRBD2 (6 bases). The germline gives CDR1 MDHEN, CDR2 SYDVKM. The CDR3 contains 17 residues. V was clipped by 5 bases and J by 5 bases, with 22 bases between them. The CDR3 DNA reads as TGTGCCAGCAGTCCCACCGAACATAGCGGAGTAAACAATGAGCAGTTCTTC. Translated, it gives CASSPTEHSGVNNEQFF.

The rearrangement joins TRBV6-1 to TRBJ2-3; no definite D call. With 4 bases removed from V and 2 bases from J, the gap between germline ends came to 10 bases. Germline CDR1 reads MNHNS; CDR2 reads SASEGT. This CDR3 has 14 residues. This CDR3 reads CASSVVQSTDTQYF. The DNA of the CDR3 is TGTGCCAGCAGTGTGGTCCAGTCCACAGATACGCAGTATTTT.

The chain joins TRBV7-9 to TRBJ1-1, with D maybe TRBD1 (5 bases). V was shortened by 2 bases and J by 5 bases, with 9 bases between the two germline ends. The CDR3 totals 13 residues. The germline V gene has CDR1 SEHNR and CDR2 FQNEAQ (reference sequence). CDR3 in DNA: TGTGCCAGCAGCTTAAGTCGGGGGACTGAAGCTTTCTTT. Amino acids: CASSLSRGTEAFF.

The V call is TRBV6-1, the J call TRBJ2-4, with 7 positions matching TRBD1. V gave up 4 bases and J gave up 0 bases; unmatched junction bases: 6. Looked up from germline, CDR1 is MNHNS and CDR2 is SASEGT. The CDR3 length is 16 residues. The CDR3 sequence is CASSGGTVRAKNIQYF. DNA of the CDR3: TGTGCCAGCAGTGGGGGGACAGTGAGAGCCAAAAACATTCAGTACTTC.

This clone was seen just once. This chain joins TRBV11-2 and TRBJ1-1, with a possible D match to TRBD1 (5 bases). The CDR3 has 14 residues. CDR1 is SGHAT, CDR2 FQNNGV, per germline. The V gene lost 5 bases and the J gene lost 5 bases, with 15 bases spanning the gap. The DNA of the CDR3 is TGTGCCAGCAGCCGACGAACGGGGGAAACTGAAGCTTTCTTT. This sequence encodes CASSRRTGETEAFF.

The chain recombines TRBV5-1 with TRBJ2-7; TRBD1 or TRBD2 may be the D gene (5 bases each). V was clipped by 7 bases and J by 3 bases, with 20 bases between them. The CDR3 totals 15 residues. Looked up from germline, CDR1 is SGHRS and CDR2 is YFSETQ. The CDR3 here is CASRKDRDRGYEQYF. CDR3 nucleotide sequence: TGCGCCAGCCGCAAGGACCGGGACCGAGGCTACGAGCAGTACTTC. Based on the CDR3 plus reference TRBV5-1 and TRBJ2-7, the full variable domain is KAGVTQTPRYLIKTRGQQVTLSCSPISGHRSVSWYQQTPGQGLQFLFEYFSETQRNKGNFPGRFSGRQFSNSRSEMNVSTLELGDSALYLCASRKDRDRGYEQYFGPGTRLTVT.

This clone has a handful of counts. V is TRBV6-1 and J is TRBJ2-7; 11 nucleotides line up with TRBD1. Germline trimming cut 6 bases from V and 6 bases from J; bases unmatched to any gene: 4. CDR1 MNHNS and CDR2 SASEGT come from the germline V gene. There are 13 residues in the CDR3. As DNA, the CDR3 is TGTGCCAGCAGGCAGGACAGGGGGCGCGAGCAGTACTTC. Translation: CASRQDRGREQYF.

The chain recombines TRBV28 with TRBJ1-1; 9 nucleotides agree with TRBD1. Germline V gene data show CDR1 as MDHEN and CDR2 as SYDVKM. Losses at the gene ends were 4 bases for V and 6 bases for J; bases not matched to a gene: 12. The CDR3 extends over 16 amino acids. The CDR3 DNA reads as TGTGCCAGCAGTTCCGGGACAGGGAGGAAGGATCCTGAAGCTTTCTTT. Its protein product is CASSSGTGRKDPEAFF. Full variable domain (outside the CDR3, taken from reference TRBV28 and TRBJ1-1): DVKVTQSSRYLVKRTGEKVFLECVQDMDHENMFWYRQDPGLGLRLIYFSYDVKMKEKGDIPEGYSVSREKKERFSLILESASTNQTSMYLCASSSGTGRKDPEAFFGQGTRLTVV.

V and J are TRBV6-5 and TRBJ2-7; D remains unclear. Germline loops: CDR1 MNHEY, CDR2 SVGAGI. Trimming took 5 bases from V and 1 from J, leaving 9 bases between them. This CDR3 contains 13 residues. CDR3: CASSPTPSYEQYF. DNA of the CDR3: TGTGCCAGCAGTCCTACCCCGTCCTACGAGCAGTACTTC.

This clone was picked up one time. V gene TRBV20-1 combines with J gene TRBJ1-2; D not certain. From germline, CDR1 is DFQATT and CDR2 SNEGSKA (reference sequence). The CDR3 is 11 residues long. V shed 1 base and J shed 4 bases, with 4 bases lying between them. This CDR3 is CSARAGYGYTF. CDR3 nucleotide sequence: TGCAGTGCTAGAGCAGGCTATGGCTACACCTTC.

The rearrangement joins TRBV19 to TRBJ1-5; D is unclear. The CDR3 sequence is 16 residues long. Trimming left V 7 bases short and J 0 bases short, with 16 bases between. Germline-derived CDR1 and CDR2 are LNHDA and SQIVND (reference sequence). This CDR3 is CASTPGGKTSNQPQHF. For the CDR3, the DNA is TGTGCCAGTACCCCGGGTGGCAAAACTAGCAATCAGCCCCAGCATTTT.

V is TRBV28 and J is TRBJ2-1; D uncertain. Germline assignment: CDR1 MDHEN and CDR2 SYDVKM. V lost 0 bases and J 10 bases, leaving 7 bases between the germline ends. The CDR3 spans 12 residues. CDR3 DNA sequence: TGTGCCAGCAGTTTATGGGGAAGGGAGCAGTTCTTC. Residues: CASSLWGREQFF. Full variable domain (remainder filled in from reference TRBV28 and TRBJ2-1): DVKVTQSSRYLVKRTGEKVFLECVQDMDHENMFWYRQDPGLGLRLIYFSYDVKMKEKGDIPEGYSVSREKKERFSLILESASTNQTSMYLCASSLWGREQFFGPGTRLTVL.

The J gene is TRBJ2-7, the V gene TRBV19, with TRBD1 matching over 9 bases. The V segment lost 6 bases and the J segment 2 bases; nucleotides outside the gene matches: 8. The CDR3 totals 15 residues. Germline V lookup: CDR1 LNHDA, CDR2 SQIVND (reference sequence). This CDR3 reads CASRKSGTGPYEQYF. Here the CDR3 DNA reads TGTGCCAGTAGAAAATCCGGGACAGGGCCCTACGAGCAGTACTTC. The full variable domain, rest sourced from reference TRBV19 and TRBJ2-7, is DGGITQSPKYLFRKEGQNVTLSCEQNLNHDAMYWYRQDPGQGLRLIYYSQIVNDFQKGDIAEGYSVSREKKESFPLTVTSAQKNPTAFYLCASRKSGTGPYEQYFGPGTRLTVT.

The chain couples TRBV10-2 to TRBJ2-2, with D hard to call. Per germline, CDR1 WSHSY and CDR2 SAAADI. CDR3 size: 13 residues. V lost 0 bases and J lost 7, with 6 bases in between. CDR3 region: CASSESVGGELFF. For the CDR3, the DNA is TGCGCCAGCAGTGAGTCAGTAGGCGGGGAGCTGTTTTTT.

The genes are TRBV7-3 and TRBJ2-1, with D possibly matching TRBD1 (6 bases). The CDR3 has 14 amino acids. Germline CDR1 reads SGHTA; CDR2 reads FQGTGA. Trimming removed 4 bases at V and 8 bases at J, with 15 bases between. The CDR3 here is CASSSGQPSDEQFF. CDR3 DNA: TGTGCCAGCAGCTCCGGACAGCCCAGCGATGAGCAGTTCTTC.

The chain links TRBV5-1 to TRBJ2-3; 8 bases are shared with TRBD1. Germline trimming cut 7 bases from V and 2 bases from J; bases unmatched to any gene: 6. In germline, CDR1 is SGHRS, CDR2 YFSETQ. The CDR3 consists of 14 residues. CDR3 residues: CASRQGPTTDTQYF. In DNA form, the CDR3 reads TGCGCCAGCCGACAGGGGCCGACCACAGATACGCAGTATTTT.

The rearrangement joins TRBV28 to TRBJ2-6; D not certain. Germline V gene lookup returns CDR1 MDHEN and CDR2 SYDVKM. V lost 4 bases and J 2 bases, leaving 9 bases between the germline ends. The CDR3 is 15 residues long. CDR3 loop: CASSSQSPGANVLTF. The CDR3 DNA is TGTGCCAGCAGTTCGCAGTCGCCTGGGGCCAACGTCCTGACTTTC.

The rearrangement uses TRBV28 and TRBJ2-7; the match to TRBD1 covers 9 bases. CDR1 MDHEN and CDR2 SYDVKM come from the germline V gene. J lost 5 bases, V lost 5 bases, and 1 base had no gene match. This CDR3 spans 12 amino acids. The CDR3 here is CASSRTGDEQYF. Here the CDR3 DNA reads TGTGCCAGCAGTAGGACAGGGGACGAGCAGTACTTC.

In this sample, this clone turned up once. This chain uses TRBV7-9 with TRBJ2-2; 7 bases are shared with TRBD1. This CDR3 comprises 16 residues. The trim removed 5 bases at V and 6 bases at J, leaving 12 bases unmatched. Looked up from germline, CDR1 is SEHNR and CDR2 is FQNEAQ (reference sequence). CDR3 residues: CASSQTGTEVSGELFF. The CDR3 DNA reads as TGTGCCAGCAGCCAAACCGGGACAGAGGTTTCCGGGGAGCTGTTTTTT.

In the case of this clone: Mismatch with germline at one junction end may stem from a read error. The chain joins TRBV11-2 to TRBJ2-1; D may match TRBD1 or TRBD2 (5 bases each). The germline gives CDR1 SGHAT, CDR2 FQNNGV. The CDR3 loop spans 16 amino acids. The CDR3 loop is CASSSLRVGWMAGAVF. CDR3 DNA sequence: TGTGCCAGCAGCTCACTCAGGGTCGGTTGGATGGCCGGAGCGGTCTTC.

In nucleotides, the CDR3 is TGTGCCAGCAGCCGCATCGGGGGAAGAATCGGGGAGCTGTTTTTT. Amino acid sequence: CASSRIGGRIGELFF. The chain combines TRBV11-2 with TRBJ2-2; D perhaps matches TRBD2 (6 bases). V was trimmed by 5 bases and J by 7 bases, leaving 17 bases between them. CDR3 length equals 15 residues. Germline V gene data show CDR1 as SGHAT and CDR2 as FQNNGV.

The chain carries TRBV11-2 and TRBJ2-7; D is ambiguous. The CDR3 is 13 residues long. Germline V gene lookup returns CDR1 SGHAT and CDR2 FQNNGV. Trimming stripped 0 bases from V and 5 bases from J, with 8 bases between. This CDR3 reads CASSLDRPHEQYF. CDR3 coding DNA: TGTGCCAGCAGCTTAGACAGGCCCCACGAGCAGTACTTC.

V usage is TRBV6-4 and J usage is TRBJ1-6; D call uncertain. CDR3 length equals 13 residues. CDR1 and CDR2 from the germline V gene are MRHNA and SNTAGT. V was shortened by 11 bases and J by 7 bases, with 15 bases between the two germline ends. Here the CDR3 DNA reads TGTGCCCCATTGGGTATCGAGAATTCACCCCTCCACTTT. Encoded protein: CAPLGIENSPLHF.

V gene TRBV6-6 combines with J gene TRBJ1-5; D is unclear. This CDR3 contains 15 residues. The germline gives CDR1 MNHNY, CDR2 SVGAGI (reference sequence). V was trimmed by 6 bases and J by 7 bases, leaving 19 bases between them. DNA of the CDR3: TGTGCCAGCAGCCCACCCGGCAGGACCACCCAGCCCCAGCATTTT. Its protein is CASSPPGRTTQPQHF.

This chain links TRBV28 with TRBJ2-1, with 15 bases fitting TRBD2. V lost 4 bases and J lost 8; bases outside the gene matches: 9. Germline loops: CDR1 MDHEN, CDR2 SYDVKM. This CDR3 comprises 17 residues. The CDR3 DNA is TGTGCCAGCAGTTCCCTGCGGACTAGCGGGAGGGCCTATGAGCAGTTCTTC. It yields the protein CASSSLRTSGRAYEQFF.

J is TRBJ2-7 and V is TRBV11-2, with D possibly being TRBD2 (6 bases). V was cut by 8 bases and J by 2 bases, with 22 bases left in between. CDR3 length: 16 amino acids. The germline CDR1 and CDR2 sequences are SGHAT and FQNNGV. For the CDR3, the DNA is TGTGCCAGCGCTCAACTACCTCCGGGGGAGACCTACGAGCAGTACTTC. Protein: CASAQLPPGETYEQYF.